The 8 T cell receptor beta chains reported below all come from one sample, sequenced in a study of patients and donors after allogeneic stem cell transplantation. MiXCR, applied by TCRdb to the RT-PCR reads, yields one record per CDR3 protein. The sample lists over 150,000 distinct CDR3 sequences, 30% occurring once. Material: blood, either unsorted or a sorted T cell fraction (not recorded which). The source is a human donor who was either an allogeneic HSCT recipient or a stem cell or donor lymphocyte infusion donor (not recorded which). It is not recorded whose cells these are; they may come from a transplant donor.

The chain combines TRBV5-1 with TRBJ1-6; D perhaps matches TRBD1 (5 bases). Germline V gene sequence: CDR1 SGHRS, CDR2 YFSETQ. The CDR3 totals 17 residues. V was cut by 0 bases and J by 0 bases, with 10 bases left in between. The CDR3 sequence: CASSLGGLSSYNSPLHF. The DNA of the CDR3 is TGCGCCAGCAGCTTGGGGGGCCTGAGCTCCTATAATTCACCCCTCCACTTT. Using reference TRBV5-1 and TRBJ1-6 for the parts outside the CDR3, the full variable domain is KAGVTQTPRYLIKTRGQQVTLSCSPISGHRSVSWYQQTPGQGLQFLFEYFSETQRNKGNFPGRFSGRQFSNSRSEMNVSTLELGDSALYLCASSLGGLSSYNSPLHFGNGTRLTVT.

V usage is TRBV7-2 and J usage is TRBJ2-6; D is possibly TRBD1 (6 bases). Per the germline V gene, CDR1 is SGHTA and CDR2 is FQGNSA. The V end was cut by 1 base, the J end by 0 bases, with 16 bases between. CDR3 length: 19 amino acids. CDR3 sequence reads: CASSLVSTGLVSGANVLTF. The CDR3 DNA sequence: TGTGCCAGCAGCTTAGTTAGTACAGGGCTGGTCTCTGGGGCCAACGTCCTGACTTTC.

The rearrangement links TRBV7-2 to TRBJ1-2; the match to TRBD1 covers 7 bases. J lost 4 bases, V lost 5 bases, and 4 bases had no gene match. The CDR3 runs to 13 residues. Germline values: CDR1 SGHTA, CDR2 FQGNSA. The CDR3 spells CASSAGQTYGYTF. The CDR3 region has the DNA TGTGCCAGCAGCGCGGGACAGACCTATGGCTACACCTTC.

The CDR3 here is CASSFRLAGGPEQFF. CDR3 sequence (DNA): TGTGCCAGCAGTTTCCGACTAGCGGGAGGGCCCGAGCAGTTCTTC. This chain uses TRBV6-2 or TRBV6-3 with TRBJ2-1, with 14 bases lining up with TRBD2. This CDR3 region has 15 residues. The germline gives CDR1 MNHEY, CDR2 SVGEGT. Trimming removed 4 bases from V and 10 bases from J; junction bases left unmatched: 6.

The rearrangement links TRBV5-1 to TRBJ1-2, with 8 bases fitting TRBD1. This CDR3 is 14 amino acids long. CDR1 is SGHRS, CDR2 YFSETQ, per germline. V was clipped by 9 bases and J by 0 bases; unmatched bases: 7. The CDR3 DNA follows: TGCGCCACCCGGACAGGGCCAACTAACTATGGCTACACCTTC. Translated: CATRTGPTNYGYTF.

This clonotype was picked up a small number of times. CDR3 in DNA: TGTGCCAGCAGCCAAGGTTTTAGTTATCCCTCCTACGAGCAGTACTTC. Protein: CASSQGFSYPSYEQYF. The rearrangement uses TRBV14 and TRBJ2-7; D remains ambiguous. The CDR3 is made up of 16 amino acids. Germline lookup yields CDR1 SGHDN and CDR2 FVKESK. Trimming removed 1 base from V and 0 bases from J, with 13 bases in between.

CDR3 bases: TGTGCCAGCAGCCCGACACAGCGGGAGGTGGTCAATGAGCAGTTCTTC. It yields the protein CASSPTQREVVNEQFF. The chain joins TRBV7-8 to TRBJ2-1; 9 bases are a match to TRBD2. Germline CDR1 reads SGHVS; CDR2 reads FQNEAQ. The CDR3 is 16 residues long. V lost 5 bases and J lost 6; bases outside the gene matches: 11.

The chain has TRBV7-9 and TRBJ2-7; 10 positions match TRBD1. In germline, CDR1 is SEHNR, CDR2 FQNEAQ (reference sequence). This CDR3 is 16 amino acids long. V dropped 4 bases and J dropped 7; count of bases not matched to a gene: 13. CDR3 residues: CASSSTRGTGVLEQYF. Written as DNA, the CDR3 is TGTGCCAGCAGCTCAACGAGGGGGACAGGGGTGCTGGAGCAGTACTTC.